This T cell receptor beta chain originates from a study of blood T cell repertoires in COVID-19. Study background: The United States, Italy and Spain supplied acute and convalescent COVID-19 samples. In each case, the material was cDNA or gDNA derived from T cells, B-cell-depleted T cells, or PBMCs.

V was cut by 2 bases and J by 3 bases, with 7 bases left in between. Germline V gene sequence: CDR1 MNHEY, CDR2 SVGEGT. The length of the CDR3 is 13 residues. Only in-frame clones appear in the TCRdb table, and some are missing; sequencing was by immunoSEQ multiplex PCR. The sample holds some 120,000 clones, roughly 85% seen once. This TCR was recovered from a human donor in a cohort sampled during active COVID-19. The specimen was peripheral blood. The gene calls are TRBV6-2 or TRBV6-3 and TRBJ1-1; D is uncertain. The CDR3 is CASSYHPDTEAFF. Here the CDR3 DNA reads TGTGCCAGCAGTTACCACCCAGACACTGAAGCTTTCTTT.